These 9 T cell receptor beta chains were all obtained from the same sample, sequenced in a study of patients and donors after allogeneic stem cell transplantation. TCRdb used MiXCR to reprocess the RT-PCR reads, holding one entry per CDR3 protein. This table holds 900,000 to 1,000,000 distinct CDR3 sequences, approximately 18% found once. Material for sequencing was blood, either unsorted or a sorted T cell fraction (not recorded which). The origin of the receptors is a human donor who was either an allogeneic HSCT recipient or a stem cell or donor lymphocyte infusion donor (not recorded which). It is not recorded whose cells these are; they may come from a transplant donor.

J is TRBJ1-2 and V is TRBV3-1; the match to TRBD1 covers 8 bases. V lost 3 bases to trimming and J lost 7 bases; unmatched junction nucleotides: 10. Germline CDR1 reads LGHDT; CDR2 reads YNNKEL (reference sequence). The CDR3 length is 15 residues. The CDR3 sequence: CASSQGQDLPRGYTF. The CDR3 nucleotides read TGTGCCAGCAGCCAGGGACAGGATTTACCTCGTGGCTACACCTTC.

A few counts support this clonotype. In DNA form, the CDR3 reads TGTGCCAGCAGTTACGGGACTAGCGGCTTCGAGCAGTACTTC. It translates to CASSYGTSGFEQYF. This sequence joins TRBV6-5 and TRBJ2-7; TRBD2 matches 11 bases. V was clipped by 2 bases and J by 6 bases; unmatched bases: 3. The CDR3 is made up of 14 amino acids. CDR1 MNHEY and CDR2 SVGAGI come from the germline V gene.

This clonotype was detected many times. The CDR3 bases are TGCAGTGCTAGCCATAGGACTAGCGGGATCACAGATACGCAGTATTTT. Translated: CSASHRTSGITDTQYF. The genes are TRBV20-1 and TRBJ2-3; 12 bases align to TRBD2. The CDR3 length is 16 residues. Germline trimming cut 3 bases from V and 2 bases from J; bases unmatched to any gene: 6. The V gene's germline CDR1 is DFQATT and CDR2 SNEGSKA (reference sequence).

The J gene is TRBJ2-1, the V gene TRBV28; 10 bases agree with TRBD1. Looked up from germline, CDR1 is MDHEN and CDR2 is SYDVKM. The CDR3 extends over 15 amino acids. The J segment lost 9 bases and the V segment lost 3 bases, leaving 8 bases of the junction unmatched. The CDR3 coding sequence is TGTGCCAGCAGTTTGGGACAGGGGCCCGCTGGTGAGCAGTTCTTC. Its translation: CASSLGQGPAGEQFF.

This clonotype was observed a handful of times. V is TRBV29-1 and J is TRBJ2-5, with D possibly being TRBD1 (6 bases). Trimming stripped 6 bases from V and 2 bases from J, with 16 bases between. Looked up from germline, CDR1 is SQVTM and CDR2 is ANQGSEA. This CDR3 is built from 14 residues. The CDR3 coding sequence is TGCAGCGTACGACAGACAGGATATCAAGAGACCCAGTACTTC. It yields the protein CSVRQTGYQETQYF.

This clonotype has ten or more counts. The CDR3 sequence: CASSLGTEYEQYF. The CDR3 region has the DNA TGCGCCAGCAGCTTGGGGACGGAGTACGAGCAGTACTTC. The gene calls are TRBV5-1 and TRBJ2-7; D not resolved. Looked up from germline, CDR1 is SGHRS and CDR2 is YFSETQ. Between the trimmed V and J ends, which lost 0 bases and 4 bases, there was a span of 8 bases. The CDR3 length is 13 residues.

This clonotype was counted only a few times. The CDR3 DNA is TGCGCCAGCAGCTTGGACCCTAGCGGGGACATCAATGAGCAGTTCTTC. Translating gives CASSLDPSGDINEQFF. V usage is TRBV5-1 and J usage is TRBJ2-1, with 9 bases aligning to TRBD2. After removal of 0 bases from V and 6 bases from J, the junction contained 7 bases not matched to a gene. This CDR3 contains 16 residues. Germline V gene data show CDR1 as SGHRS and CDR2 as YFSETQ.

This clonotype was seen only a few times. The V gene is TRBV12-3 or TRBV12-4, the J gene TRBJ1-1; 8 bases are shared with TRBD1. Trimming at V came to 6 bases and at J to 5 bases, leaving 14 bases not matched to a gene. There are 16 residues in the CDR3. The CDR3: CASRRIGQGAGTEAFF. CDR3 DNA: TGTGCCAGCAGACGAATAGGGCAGGGGGCGGGGACTGAAGCTTTCTTT.

This clonotype was recorded once. The chain combines TRBV25-1 with TRBJ2-1; 10 bases align to TRBD2. The trim removed 8 bases at V and 5 bases at J, leaving 6 bases unmatched. The germline CDR1 and CDR2 sequences are MGHDK and SYGVNS. The CDR3 is made up of 14 amino acids. The CDR3 protein is CASQGLASHNEQFF. CDR3 DNA sequence: TGTGCCAGCCAGGGACTAGCGTCCCACAATGAGCAGTTCTTC.